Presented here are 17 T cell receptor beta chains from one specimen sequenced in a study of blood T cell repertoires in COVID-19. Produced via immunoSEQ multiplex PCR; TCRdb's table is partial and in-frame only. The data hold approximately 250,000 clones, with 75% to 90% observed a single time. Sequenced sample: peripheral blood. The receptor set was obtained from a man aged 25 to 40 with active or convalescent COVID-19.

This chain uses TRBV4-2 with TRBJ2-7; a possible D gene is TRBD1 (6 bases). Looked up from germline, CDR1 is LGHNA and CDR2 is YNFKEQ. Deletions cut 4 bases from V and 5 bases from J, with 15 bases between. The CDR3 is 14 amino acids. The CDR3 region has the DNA TGTGCCAGCAGCCCACCACAGGGACCCCACGAGCAGTACTTC. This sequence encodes CASSPPQGPHEQYF.

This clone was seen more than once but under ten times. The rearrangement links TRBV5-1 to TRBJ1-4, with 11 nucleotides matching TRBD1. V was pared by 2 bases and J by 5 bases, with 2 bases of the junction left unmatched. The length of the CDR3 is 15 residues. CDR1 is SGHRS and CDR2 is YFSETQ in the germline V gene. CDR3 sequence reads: CASSFGQGANEKLFF. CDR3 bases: TGCGCCAGCAGCTTTGGACAGGGGGCGAATGAAAAACTGTTTTTT.

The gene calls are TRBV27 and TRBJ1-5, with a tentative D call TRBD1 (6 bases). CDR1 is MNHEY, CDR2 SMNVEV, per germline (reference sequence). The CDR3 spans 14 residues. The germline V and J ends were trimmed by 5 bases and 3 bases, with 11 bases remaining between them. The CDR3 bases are TGTGCCAGCAGTCTAGCAGGGGTCAATCAGCCCCAGCATTTT. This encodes CASSLAGVNQPQHF.

CDR3 nucleotides: TGCGCCAGCAGTGAGTTGCCCTACTACGAGCAGTACTTC. Protein product: CASSELPYYEQYF. This chain connects TRBV10-1 to TRBJ2-7; D is unresolved. V lost 1 base to trimming and J lost 3 bases, with 7 bases between them. CDR3 length: 13 amino acids. The germline V gene has CDR1 WNHNN and CDR2 SYGVQD (reference sequence).

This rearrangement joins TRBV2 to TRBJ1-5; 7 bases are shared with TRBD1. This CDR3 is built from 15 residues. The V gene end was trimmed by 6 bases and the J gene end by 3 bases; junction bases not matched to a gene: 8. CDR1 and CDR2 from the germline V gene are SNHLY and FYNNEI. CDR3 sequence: CASRDRQGINQPQHF. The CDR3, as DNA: TGTGCCAGCAGGGACCGACAGGGTATCAATCAGCCCCAGCATTTT.

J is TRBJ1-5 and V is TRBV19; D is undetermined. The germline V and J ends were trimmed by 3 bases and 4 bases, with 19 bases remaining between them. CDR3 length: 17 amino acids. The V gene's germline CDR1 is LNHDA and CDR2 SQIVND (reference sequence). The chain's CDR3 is CASSIKVLALDNQPQHF. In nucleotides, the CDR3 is TGTGCCAGTAGTATTAAAGTCTTGGCACTAGATAATCAGCCCCAGCATTTT.

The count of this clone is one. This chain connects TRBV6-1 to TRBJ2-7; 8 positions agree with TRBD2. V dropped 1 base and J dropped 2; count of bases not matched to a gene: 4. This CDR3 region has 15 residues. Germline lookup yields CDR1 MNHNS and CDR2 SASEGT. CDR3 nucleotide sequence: TGTGCCAGCAGTGAAGATGGCGGGGGGACCTACGAGCAGTACTTC. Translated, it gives CASSEDGGGTYEQYF.

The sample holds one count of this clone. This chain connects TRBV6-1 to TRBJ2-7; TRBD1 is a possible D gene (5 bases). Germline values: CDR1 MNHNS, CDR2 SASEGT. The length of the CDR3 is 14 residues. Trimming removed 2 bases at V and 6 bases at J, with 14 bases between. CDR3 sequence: CASSEYPGFGEQYF. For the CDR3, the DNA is TGTGCCAGCAGTGAATACCCAGGGTTCGGCGAGCAGTACTTC.

CDR3 protein: CASSLARNDNEQFF. CDR3 sequence (DNA): TGCGCCAGCAGCTTGGCTAGGAATGACAATGAGCAGTTCTTC. This chain links TRBV5-1 with TRBJ2-1; D uncertain. In germline, CDR1 is SGHRS, CDR2 YFSETQ. The V end lost 0 bases, the J end lost 5 bases, and 9 bases lay between the germline ends. CDR3 length: 14 residues.

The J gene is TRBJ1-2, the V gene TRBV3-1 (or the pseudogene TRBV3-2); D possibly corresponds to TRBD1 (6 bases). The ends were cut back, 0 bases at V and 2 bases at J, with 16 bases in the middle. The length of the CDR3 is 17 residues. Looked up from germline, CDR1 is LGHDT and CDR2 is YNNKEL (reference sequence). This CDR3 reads CASSQDRVGAGNYGYTF. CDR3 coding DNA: TGTGCCAGCAGCCAAGATAGGGTGGGGGCAGGGAACTATGGCTACACCTTC.

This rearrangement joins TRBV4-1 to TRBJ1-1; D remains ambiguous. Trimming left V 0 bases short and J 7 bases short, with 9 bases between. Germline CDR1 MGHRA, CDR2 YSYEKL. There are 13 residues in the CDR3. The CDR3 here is CASSQERTGEAFF. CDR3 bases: TGCGCCAGCAGCCAAGAAAGGACTGGTGAAGCTTTCTTT.

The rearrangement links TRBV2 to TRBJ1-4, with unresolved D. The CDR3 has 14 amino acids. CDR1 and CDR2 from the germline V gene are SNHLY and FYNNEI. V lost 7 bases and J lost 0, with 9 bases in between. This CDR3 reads CASKNSATNEKLFF. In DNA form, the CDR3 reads TGTGCCAGCAAGAATTCAGCAACTAATGAAAAACTGTTTTTT.

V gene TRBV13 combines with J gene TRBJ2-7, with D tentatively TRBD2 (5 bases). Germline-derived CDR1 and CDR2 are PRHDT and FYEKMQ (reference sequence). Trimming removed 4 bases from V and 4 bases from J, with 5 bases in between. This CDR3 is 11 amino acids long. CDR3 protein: CASSSGYEQYF. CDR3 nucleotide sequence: TGTGCCAGCAGCTCGGGGTACGAGCAGTACTTC.

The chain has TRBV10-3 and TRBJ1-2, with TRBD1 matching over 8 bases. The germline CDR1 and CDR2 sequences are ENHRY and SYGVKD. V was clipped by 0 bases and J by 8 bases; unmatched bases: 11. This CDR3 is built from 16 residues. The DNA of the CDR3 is TGTGCCATCAGTGAGTCCGGACAGGGTTATTTGGGAGGCTACACCTTC. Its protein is CAISESGQGYLGGYTF.

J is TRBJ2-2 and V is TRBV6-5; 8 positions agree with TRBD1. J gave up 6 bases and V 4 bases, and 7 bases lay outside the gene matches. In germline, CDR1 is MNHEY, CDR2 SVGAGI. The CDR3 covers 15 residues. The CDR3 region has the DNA TGTGCCAGCAGTTCTGGACAGGGTATAGCCGGGGAGCTGTTTTTT. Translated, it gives CASSSGQGIAGELFF.

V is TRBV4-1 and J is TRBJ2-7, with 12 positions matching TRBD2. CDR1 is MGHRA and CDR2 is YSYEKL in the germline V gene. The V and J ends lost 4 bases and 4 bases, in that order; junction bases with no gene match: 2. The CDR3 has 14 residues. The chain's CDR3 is CASSPGTSGYEQYF. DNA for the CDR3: TGCGCCAGCAGCCCCGGGACTAGCGGGTACGAGCAGTACTTC.

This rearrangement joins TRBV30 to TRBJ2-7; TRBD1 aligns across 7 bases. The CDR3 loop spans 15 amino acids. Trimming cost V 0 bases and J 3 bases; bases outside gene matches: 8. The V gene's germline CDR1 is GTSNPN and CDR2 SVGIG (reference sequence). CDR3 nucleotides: TGTGCCTGGAGTGTACCCGTGACAGGGCGCTACGAGCAGTACTTC. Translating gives CAWSVPVTGRYEQYF.